One sample yielded the 28 T cell receptor beta chains listed below, sequenced in a study of blood T cell repertoires in COVID-19. Measured with immunoSEQ multiplex PCR; TCRdb has only the in-frame clones, and not every one. The table has some 300,000 clones, more than 85% seen once; the top ten hold 1.3%. The sequencing sample was made of peripheral blood. Receptor source: a man between 70 and 80 years old with acute or convalescent COVID-19.

The chain is built from TRBV3-1 (or the pseudogene TRBV3-2) and TRBJ2-2, with 8 nucleotides matching TRBD2. CDR1 is LGHDT and CDR2 is YNNKEL in the germline V gene (reference sequence). CDR3 length equals 18 residues. J lost 3 bases, V lost 1 base, and 10 bases had no gene match. The CDR3 protein is CASSQVRGDGEDTGELFF. The CDR3 nucleotides are TGTGCCAGCAGCCAAGTGCGGGGGGACGGCGAAGACACCGGGGAGCTGTTTTTT.

The chain employs TRBV7-2 and TRBJ1-3, with D possibly matching TRBD1 (5 bases). This CDR3 is built from 16 residues. The germline V gene has CDR1 SGHTA and CDR2 FQGNSA. V was clipped by 5 bases and J by 0 bases, with 14 bases between them. CDR3 DNA sequence: TGTGCCAGCAGCCAATCACAGGTTCGCTCTGGAAACACCATATATTTT. Encoded protein: CASSQSQVRSGNTIYF.

V is TRBV5-1 and J is TRBJ1-2; D unresolved. The CDR3 covers 13 residues. Germline CDR1 and CDR2: SGHRS and YFSETQ. V lost 0 bases and J 3 bases, leaving 6 bases between the germline ends. The CDR3 coding sequence is TGCGCCAGCAGCTTGGCCGGTGACTATGGCTACACCTTC. Translated, it gives CASSLAGDYGYTF.

The J gene is TRBJ2-7, the V gene TRBV6-5; D possibly corresponds to TRBD1 (5 bases). V lost 7 bases and J 3 bases, leaving 16 bases between the germline ends. This CDR3 is built from 14 residues. Germline V gene data show CDR1 as MNHEY and CDR2 as SVGAGI. Here the CDR3 DNA reads TGTGCCAGCAATACGAGCACAGGCCGCTACGAGCAGTACTTC. Translation gives CASNTSTGRYEQYF.

The chain has TRBV9 and TRBJ1-2; D not certain. The CDR3 runs 14 residues. The ends were cut back, 4 bases at V and 5 bases at J, with 15 bases in the middle. The germline gives CDR1 SGDLS, CDR2 YYNGEE. The CDR3: CASSLMERTYGYTF. CDR3 sequence (DNA): TGTGCCAGCAGCCTGATGGAGCGGACTTATGGCTACACCTTC.

V is TRBV19 and J is TRBJ2-7; TRBD1 is a possible D gene (6 bases). V gave up 4 bases and J gave up 4 bases, with 11 bases separating them. The CDR3 has 13 amino acids. Germline loops: CDR1 LNHDA, CDR2 SQIVND (reference sequence). The CDR3 coding sequence is TGTGCCAGTAGTACACGAACAGGGTACGAGCAGTACTTC. This sequence encodes CASSTRTGYEQYF.

The chain recombines TRBV12-3 or TRBV12-4 with TRBJ1-5, with D hard to call. The CDR3 contains 13 residues. Trimming cost V 0 bases and J 9 bases, with 9 bases left between them. CDR3 amino acids: CASSLARGRPQHF. The CDR3 nucleotides are TGTGCCAGCAGTTTAGCGCGCGGGCGGCCCCAGCATTTT.

The genes are TRBV11-2 and TRBJ2-7; 11 bases are shared with TRBD2. V lost 1 base to trimming and J lost 6 bases; unmatched junction nucleotides: 5. Germline CDR1 is SGHAT and CDR2 is FQNNGV. This CDR3 contains 15 residues. This CDR3 reads CASSLGVAGGREQYF. CDR3 bases: TGTGCCAGCAGCTTAGGGGTAGCGGGAGGGCGCGAGCAGTACTTC.

The chain uses TRBV6-5 and TRBJ1-2, with D possibly TRBD1 on 5 matching bases. V lost 7 bases, J lost 0 bases, and 15 bases lay in between. This CDR3 has 15 residues. Germline V gene lookup returns CDR1 MNHEY and CDR2 SVGAGI. CDR3 DNA: TGTGCCAGCACAGTGGGGCAGGCCGCTAACTATGGCTACACCTTC. Protein sequence: CASTVGQAANYGYTF.

The chain recombines TRBV7-3 with TRBJ2-5, with 11 positions matching TRBD2. CDR3 length: 16 residues. Germline V lookup: CDR1 SGHTA, CDR2 FQGTGA. The trim removed 5 bases at V and 0 bases at J, leaving 5 bases unmatched. The CDR3 DNA sequence: TGTGCCAGCAGCCGAACTAGCGGGGGCTACCAAGAGACCCAGTACTTC. This translates into CASSRTSGGYQETQYF.

The chain has TRBV15 and TRBJ2-1; 9 positions agree with TRBD2. The CDR3 totals 16 residues. CDR1 LNHNV and CDR2 YYDKDF come from the germline V gene (reference sequence). The V and J ends lost 2 bases and 3 bases, in that order; junction bases with no gene match: 5. The chain's CDR3 is CATSRRPTSGYNEQFF. The DNA for the CDR3 is TGTGCCACCAGCAGACGTCCGACTAGCGGCTACAATGAGCAGTTCTTC.

This clone showed up just a few times. The sample has other DNA sequences that encode this CDR3 too. V is TRBV19 and J is TRBJ2-3; unclear D gene. The germline CDR1 and CDR2 sequences are LNHDA and SQIVND (reference sequence). This CDR3 region has 14 residues. Between the trimmed V and J ends, which lost 8 bases and 0 bases, there was a span of 12 bases. DNA for the CDR3: TGTGCCAGTTCGCCCGGAGCTAGCACAGATACGCAGTATTTT. Its translation is CASSPGASTDTQYF.

The V and J genes are TRBV6-2 or TRBV6-3 and TRBJ1-1; D perhaps matches TRBD1 (6 bases). The CDR3 contains 14 residues. Germline V gene sequence: CDR1 MNHEY, CDR2 SVGEGT. Trimming shortened V by 4 bases and J by 4 bases, and 13 bases separated the two germline ends. CDR3 DNA: TGTGCCAGCAGTTCGTTCCCAGGGGTCACTGAAGCTTTCTTT. This encodes CASSSFPGVTEAFF.

V is TRBV2 and J is TRBJ1-5; the D gene is possibly TRBD1 (6 bases). Germline CDR1 SNHLY, CDR2 FYNNEI. V dropped 1 base and J dropped 5 bases, with 18 bases sitting between them. This CDR3 is built from 17 residues. The CDR3 bases are TGTGCCAGCAGTGAAGGGCAGGGGTTCGTAGATGATCAGCCCCAGCATTTT. Its protein product is CASSEGQGFVDDQPQHF.

The chain joins TRBV29-1 to TRBJ2-7; 10 nucleotides align to TRBD2. This CDR3 has 16 amino acids. The germline V gene has CDR1 SQVTM and CDR2 ANQGSEA. The junction had 17 bases not matched to a gene; V was cut back by 6 bases and J by 6 bases. The CDR3 protein is CSVLGLAGATLGEQYF. CDR3 in DNA: TGCAGCGTCCTGGGGCTAGCGGGAGCAACTTTGGGCGAGCAGTACTTC.

This clone came up a few times. The genes are TRBV11-3 and TRBJ1-1; the match to TRBD1 covers 7 bases. The V gene's germline CDR1 is SGHNT and CDR2 YENEEA. V lost 1 base and J lost 6; bases outside the gene matches: 5. The CDR3 covers 14 residues. In DNA, the CDR3 is TGTGCCAGCAGCTTAGGACAGGGAGTCCCTGAAGCTTTCTTT. Translated, it gives CASSLGQGVPEAFF.

This clone was recorded only once. The J gene is TRBJ1-1, the V gene TRBV6-5; 8 nucleotides align to TRBD1. V shed 7 bases and J 5 bases; nucleotides not matched to a gene: 9. The length of the CDR3 is 14 residues. Germline CDR1 reads MNHEY; CDR2 reads SVGAGI. CDR3 sequence (DNA): TGTGCCAGCACCTCCCGGACAGGGACGACTGAAGCTTTCTTT. As protein: CASTSRTGTTEAFF.

The rearrangement links TRBV19 to TRBJ2-1; 10 nucleotides agree with TRBD2. Per the germline V gene, CDR1 is LNHDA and CDR2 is SQIVND (reference sequence). The trim removed 7 bases at V and 6 bases at J, leaving 9 bases unmatched. There are 15 residues in the CDR3. CDR3 DNA: TGTGCCAGTACCTTAGCGGGAGGTAGGATCAATGAGCAGTTCTTC. Translated: CASTLAGGRINEQFF.

V is TRBV18 and J is TRBJ2-7; the D is unclear. Germline V gives CDR1 KGHSH, CDR2 LQKENI. Deletions cut 4 bases from V and 1 base from J, with 8 bases between. The CDR3 sequence is 13 residues long. CDR3 nucleotide sequence: TGTGCCAGCTCACAAAAAACTTCCTACGAGCAGTACTTC. Translated: CASSQKTSYEQYF.

The chain is built from TRBV7-2 and TRBJ2-7; D ambiguous. Germline assignment: CDR1 SGHTA and CDR2 FQGNSA. The CDR3 length is 11 residues. V was shortened by 4 bases and J by 4 bases, with 5 bases between the two germline ends. The CDR3 spells CASSSTYEQYF. CDR3 in DNA: TGTGCCAGCAGCTCGACTTACGAGCAGTACTTC.

This clone was observed a few times. The rearrangement links TRBV6-5 to TRBJ1-2; D might be TRBD1 (6 bases). CDR3 size: 13 residues. The germline V gene has CDR1 MNHEY and CDR2 SVGAGI. The V and J ends lost 6 bases and 8 bases respectively, with 16 bases between them. CDR3 protein: CASSLRAGVGYTF. Written as DNA, the CDR3 is TGTGCCAGCAGCCTTCGAGCAGGGGTGGGCTACACCTTC.

V gene TRBV24-1 combines with J gene TRBJ2-3; 8 bases agree with TRBD2. Germline V gene sequence: CDR1 KGHDR, CDR2 SFDVKD. The CDR3 sequence is 15 residues long. With V trimmed by 1 base and J by 5 bases, 4 bases remained unmatched. CDR3 sequence: CATSDLVAGGDTQYF. CDR3 coding DNA: TGTGCCACCAGTGATTTAGTGGCGGGAGGAGATACGCAGTATTTT.

The chain recombines TRBV21-1 with TRBJ1-2; the table's D call, TRBD1, has no DNA check behind it. TRBV21-1 is termed a pseudogene. The CDR3 sequence is 14 residues long. This CDR3 is CASSEKRDRNGYTF. The CDR3 DNA follows: TGTGCCAGCAGCGAGAAACGAGACAGAAACGGCTACACCTTC.

This chain links TRBV5-4 with TRBJ1-4; TRBD1 agrees at 9 bases. This CDR3 spans 15 amino acids. J was trimmed by 7 bases and V by 4 bases; bases with no gene match: 8. The germline V gene has CDR1 SGHNT and CDR2 YYREEE (reference sequence). CDR3 sequence: CASSSYRGRGEKLFF. DNA of the CDR3: TGTGCCAGCAGCAGCTACAGGGGGCGCGGTGAAAAACTGTTTTTT.

The chain employs TRBV11-2 and TRBJ1-1; D gene ambiguous. Germline CDR1 reads SGHAT; CDR2 reads FQNNGV. This CDR3 is built from 13 residues. Trimming took 6 bases from V and 0 from J, leaving 8 bases between them. The CDR3 DNA sequence: TGTGCCAGCAGGAACACAGTGAACACTGAAGCTTTCTTT. Translated, it gives CASRNTVNTEAFF.

The rearrangement uses TRBV19 and TRBJ2-1; TRBD2 agrees at 12 bases. V lost 5 bases and J lost 7; bases outside the gene matches: 12. The CDR3 spans 17 residues. Germline CDR1 and CDR2: LNHDA and SQIVND (reference sequence). The DNA of the CDR3 is TGTGCCAGTAGTCCTCGGACTAGCGGGATATCAAGTAATGAGCAGTTCTTC. Translated, it gives CASSPRTSGISSNEQFF.

The chain joins TRBV7-9 to TRBJ2-3; 7 bases are a match to TRBD2. The CDR3 consists of 15 residues. Germline trimming cut 5 bases from V and 5 bases from J; bases unmatched to any gene: 10. The germline CDR1 and CDR2 sequences are SEHNR and FQNEAQ (reference sequence). CDR3: CASSRGLEFQDTQYF. The CDR3 DNA is TGTGCCAGCAGCCGAGGACTAGAGTTCCAAGATACGCAGTATTTT.

V usage is TRBV15 and J usage is TRBJ2-7; 8 positions agree with TRBD1. Germline values: CDR1 LNHNV, CDR2 YYDKDF (reference sequence). The CDR3 length is 14 residues. The junction had 5 bases not matched to a gene; V was cut back by 0 bases and J by 7 bases. The CDR3 DNA reads TGTGCCACCAGCAGAGAGCAGGGGGCGTGGGAGCAGTACTTC. Amino acids: CATSREQGAWEQYF.